This is a list of T cell receptor beta chains from one sample in a study of cytotoxic CD8 clonotypes in ibrutinib-treated CLL. Data came from immunoSEQ multiplex PCR; TCRdb stores just in-frame clones and leaves some out. Of 40,000 or so clones listed, just over 65% are singletons. The starting material was PBMCs, obtained after 24 months of ibrutinib treatment. These receptors all stem from a human donor with chronic lymphocytic leukemia. CDR3s include the opening cysteine and the closing phenylalanine or tryptophan. The D gene is left open where the match is weak. Rows give clone size only sometimes, using once, few, many, or a class for an expanded clone.

v_call	clone_size	j_call	d_call	cdr3_nt	cdr3_aa
TRBV20-1	NA	TRBJ2-1	NA	TGCAGCGGAGCGCTTTCAAATGAGCAGTTCTTC	CSGALSNEQFF
TRBV19	NA	TRBJ2-7	TRBD2	TGTGCCAGTGGGGGACTAGCGGGATACGAGCAGTACTTC	CASGGLAGYEQYF
TRBV5-4	NA	TRBJ1-2	NA	TGTGCCAGCCGCAAGGAGCGACTAGATGGCTACACCTTC	CASRKERLDGYTF
TRBV9	NA	TRBJ2-2	NA	TGTGCCAGCAGCGTAGATGGGGGAACCGGGGAGCTGTTTTTT	CASSVDGGTGELFF
TRBV5-1	NA	TRBJ2-7	TRBD1	TGCGCCAGCAGCTCCTTCCACCGGGACAGCTACGAGCAGTACTTC	CASSSFHRDSYEQYF
TRBV6-1	NA	TRBJ1-3	NA	TGTGCCAGCAGTGAAGTCCCGACTGGGATCTCTGGAAACACCATATATTTT	CASSEVPTGISGNTIYF
TRBV19	NA	TRBJ1-2	TRBD1	TGTGCCAGTACCGACAGGGTCGTCTATGGCTACACCTTC	CASTDRVVYGYTF
TRBV6-5	once	TRBJ1-1	NA	TGTGCCAGCAGTTACGGTCTAACGAACACTGAAGCTTTCTTT	CASSYGLTNTEAFF
TRBV5-1	NA	TRBJ1-5	TRBD1	TGCGCCAGCAGCCCCAGGGGGCTGGGACAGCCCCAGCATTTT	CASSPRGLGQPQHF
TRBV19	few	TRBJ1-5	NA	TGTGCCAGTAGTATGATAATAGCGGGTGGCAATCAGCCCCAGCATTTT	CASSMIIAGGNQPQHF
TRBV7-8	NA	TRBJ2-4	NA	TGTGCCAGCAGCTTAACTGGAGGGGGCTTGACCAAAAACATTCAGTACTTC	CASSLTGGGLTKNIQYF
TRBV2	NA	TRBJ2-7	NA	TGTGCCAGCGGGAAGGTTATAGTGCGGAGCTACGAGCAGTACTTC	CASGKVIVRSYEQYF
TRBV28	NA	TRBJ1-1	NA	TGTGCCAGCAATACAGGGTACGCTGAAGCTTTCTTT	CASNTGYAEAFF
TRBV9	NA	TRBJ2-2	TRBD2	TGTGCCAGCAGCGGAGGGACTAGCGGGGGGAACGCGAACACCGGGGAGCTGTTTTTT	CASSGGTSGGNANTGELFF
TRBV10-2	NA	TRBJ2-7	TRBD1	TGCGCCAGCAGTGATATGAGAGGACAGGGTGTTCGTGAGCAGTACTTC	CASSDMRGQGVREQYF
TRBV9	few	TRBJ2-7	TRBD1	TGTGCCAGCAGCGTAGCTCCCGGGACAGGGACTAACGAGCAGTACTTC	CASSVAPGTGTNEQYF
TRBV6-6	large	TRBJ2-1	TRBD2	TGTGCCAGCAGCCTAGCGGTAGTGAACAATGAGCAGTTCTTC	CASSLAVVNNEQFF
TRBV14	many	TRBJ2-7	TRBD2	TGTGCCAGCAGCCAAGAAGGGTCGCTAGCGGGACGGGGGCAGTACTTC	CASSQEGSLAGRGQYF
TRBV9	NA	TRBJ2-7	NA	TGTGCCAGCAGCGTAACAGGTAACTCCTACGAGCAGTACTTC	CASSVTGNSYEQYF
TRBV5-4	NA	TRBJ2-7	NA	TGTGCCAGCAGCTTCAGGGGGGCGTCCTACGAGCAGTACTTC	CASSFRGASYEQYF
TRBV4-1	NA	TRBJ1-1	TRBD1	TGCGCCAGCAGCTTGCGCGGAGGGGGCACGACTGAAGCTTTCTTT	CASSLRGGGTTEAFF
TRBV10-1	NA	TRBJ1-1	TRBD1	TGCGCCAGCAGTCCCCAGAGGGTAGACAGGGGCATGAGTGAAGCTTTCTTT	CASSPQRVDRGMSEAFF
TRBV30	NA	TRBJ2-1	NA	TGTGCCGGTACCACAGGGAGCTCCTACAATGAGCAGTTCTTC	CAGTTGSSYNEQFF
TRBV7-2	NA	TRBJ1-1	TRBD1	TGTGCCAGCAGCTTGGACAGGGCGAGCACTGAAGCTTTCTTT	CASSLDRASTEAFF
TRBV7-2	NA	TRBJ2-5	NA	TGTGCCAGCAGCTTAGCCCAAGAGACCCAGTACTTC	CASSLAQETQYF
TRBV5-4	NA	TRBJ1-1	NA	TGTGCCAGCAGCTCCCTCGGCACTGAAGCTTTCTTT	CASSSLGTEAFF
TRBV5-1	NA	TRBJ2-1	NA	TGCGCCAGCAGGGCGGATTACTCCTACAATGAGCAGTTCTTC	CASRADYSYNEQFF
TRBV6-1	NA	TRBJ1-6	TRBD1	TGTGCCAGCAGTGGGGGCGGGACAGGGACCATGACCCTCCACTTT	CASSGGGTGTMTLHF
TRBV4-1	NA	TRBJ2-7	NA	TGCGCCAGCAGCCAAGAATGGGGGAGCTCCTACGAGCAGTACTTC	CASSQEWGSSYEQYF
TRBV6-5	NA	TRBJ2-5	NA	TGTGCCAGCAGTTACGGGGGAGTGGAGACCCAGTACTTC	CASSYGGVETQYF
TRBV5-1	NA	TRBJ1-4	TRBD1	TGCGCCAGCAGCTTAGGACAGGGACATAATGAAAAACTGTTTTTT	CASSLGQGHNEKLFF
TRBV7-9	few	TRBJ2-1	NA	TGTGCCAGCAGTCTAGGGGGGGACTACAATGAGCAGTTCTTC	CASSLGGDYNEQFF
TRBV2	NA	TRBJ2-7	TRBD1	TGTGCCAGCAGTGACCCGACAGGGTACGAGCAGTACTTC	CASSDPTGYEQYF
TRBV15	many	TRBJ2-7	TRBD2	TGTGCCACCTGGGGACTAGCGGGAGGAGGCGAGCAGTACTTC	CATWGLAGGGEQYF
TRBV5-1	once	TRBJ1-1	TRBD1	TGCGCCAGCAGCTTGGCTGGGACAGGGGGTTCGTTTCACACTGAAGCTTTCTTT	CASSLAGTGGSFHTEAFF
TRBV29-1	NA	TRBJ1-1	NA	TGCAGCGTTGATGAACCAGAGTCCCTTAGCACTGAAGCTTTCTTT	CSVDEPESLSTEAFF
TRBV9	NA	TRBJ2-1	NA	TGTGCCAGCAGCGTATTAGTGGGGACACCCTTTCAGGGGAATGAGCAGTTCTTC	CASSVLVGTPFQGNEQFF
TRBV28	NA	TRBJ2-7	NA	TGTGCCAGCAGTTTGGGTTTCTACGAGCAGTACTTC	CASSLGFYEQYF
TRBV19	few	TRBJ2-1	TRBD1	TGTGCCAGTAACCACAGGGGTTCCTACAATGAGCAGTTCTTC	CASNHRGSYNEQFF
TRBV2	NA	TRBJ2-3	NA	TGTGCCAGCAGTGAATATCTTGCCCTATACCCTACGCAGTATTTT	CASSEYLALYPTQYF
TRBV6-6	NA	TRBJ2-7	NA	TGTGCCAGCATCCTTTACGAGCAGTACTTC	CASILYEQYF
TRBV2	NA	TRBJ1-6	NA	TGTGCCAGCAGGGTAGGACAAGACTCACCCCTCCACTTT	CASRVGQDSPLHF
TRBV18	NA	TRBJ2-7	NA	TGTGCCAGCTCACCACAAACAACAGGATACGAGCAGTACTTC	CASSPQTTGYEQYF